The 5 T cell receptor beta chains below come from one sample, sequenced in a study of human T cells and chemical hapten exposure. Time point defined: patch test 1, 2 weeks after DPC sensitization. Treatment: therapeutic diphenylcyclopropenone sensitization with weekly scalp DPC. Using its own MiXCR run on the RACE reads, TCRdb lists one record per CDR3 protein. The sample comprises approximately 400,000 distinct CDR3 sequences, approximately 5% of which are singletons, and over 2% rests with the top ten. The sequences come from whole blood, collected in connection with sensitization to the hapten diphenylcyclopropenone (DPC). The receptors shown here come from a woman in her 50s with alopecia areata. Some clones in this sample may be carry-over from other donors' samples.

This clonotype was recorded many times. The rearrangement uses TRBV10-2 and TRBJ1-2; D is undetermined. CDR3 length: 11 amino acids. The germline CDR1 and CDR2 sequences are WSHSY and SAAADI. Trimming took off 6 bases at V and 5 bases at J, with 7 bases between the two ends. CDR3 amino acids: CASRTAYGYTF. CDR3 sequence (DNA): TGCGCCAGCAGAACAGCATATGGCTACACCTTC.

This clonotype came up many times. The chain is built from TRBV6-5 and TRBJ2-5; TRBD1 might be the D (6 bases). Germline V gene data show CDR1 as MNHEY and CDR2 as SVGAGI. Between the trimmed V and J ends, which lost 5 bases and 5 bases, there was a span of 6 bases. CDR3 length: 11 residues. The chain's CDR3 is CASSTGETQYF. As DNA, the CDR3 is TGTGCCAGCAGTACAGGGGAGACCCAGTACTTC.

At least ten counts were recorded for this clonotype. The chain uses TRBV6-1 and TRBJ1-5, with a weak D call TRBD1 (5 bases). V was pared by 4 bases and J by 0 bases, with 10 bases between. The CDR3 has 15 amino acids. Germline CDR1 and CDR2: MNHNS and SASEGT. The CDR3 is CASSGGPYSNQPQHF. CDR3 bases: TGTGCCAGCAGTGGGGGACCTTATAGCAATCAGCCCCAGCATTTT.

The gene calls are TRBV13 and TRBJ2-3; TRBD2 is a possible D gene (6 bases). The V gene's germline CDR1 is PRHDT and CDR2 FYEKMQ (reference sequence). V lost 3 bases and J lost 8, with 12 bases in between. CDR3 length equals 13 residues. CDR3 amino acids: CASSFSSEGTQYF. The CDR3 nucleotides read TGTGCCAGCAGCTTTTCTAGCGAAGGTACGCAGTATTTT.

The gene calls are TRBV20-1 and TRBJ1-5; possibly TRBD1 for D (6 bases). Germline CDR1 is DFQATT and CDR2 is SNEGSKA (reference sequence). V was cut by 1 base and J by 6 bases, with 19 bases left in between. This CDR3 has 16 residues. The CDR3 DNA sequence: TGCAGTGCTAGAGTGGGGCAGGGGCCACAAGGTCAGCCCCAGCATTTT. It codes for CSARVGQGPQGQPQHF.